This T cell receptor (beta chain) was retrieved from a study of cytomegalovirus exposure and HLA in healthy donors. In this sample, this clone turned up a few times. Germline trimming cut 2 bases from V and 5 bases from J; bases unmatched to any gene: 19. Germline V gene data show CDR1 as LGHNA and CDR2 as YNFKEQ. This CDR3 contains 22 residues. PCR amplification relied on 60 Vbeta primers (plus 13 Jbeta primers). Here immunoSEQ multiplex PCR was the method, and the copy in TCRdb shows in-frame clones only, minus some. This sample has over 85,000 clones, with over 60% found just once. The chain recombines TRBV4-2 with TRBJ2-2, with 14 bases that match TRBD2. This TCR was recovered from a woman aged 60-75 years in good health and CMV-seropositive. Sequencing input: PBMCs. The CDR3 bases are TGTGCCAGCAGCCAATCATGGGGCAGACTAGCGGGAGGGCCAAAGGGGACCGGGGAGCTGTTTTTT. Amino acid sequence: CASSQSWGRLAGGPKGTGELFF.